This TCR beta chain was retrieved from a study of T cells in Graves' hyperthyroidism and ophthalmopathy. Whole-study results and caveats: Blood held most thyroid clonotypes expanded above 0.001 frequency.

In regard to this clonotype: Its target is not known. At one end, the junction sequence differs from germline, possibly due to a read error.

Amplification yielded TCR beta CDR3 regions, with RNA transcripts as the source. TCR CDR3 regions were first amplified by RT-PCR with HTBI primers. TCRdb redid the calling of the multiplex PCR reads with MiXCR, one entry per CDR3 protein. The data hold approximately 590,000 distinct CDR3 sequences, with under 60% observed a single time. The CDR3 totals 13 residues. CDR1 and CDR2 (germline): MNHEY, SVGAGI. For Graves' hyperthyroidism to be stable, ophthalmopathy could not progress within 18 months. Patients were excluded because of uncontrolled infection, other autoimmune disease, pregnancy or lactation.

Sequenced: peripheral blood or thyroid tissue (not recorded which). The sequence was obtained from a young woman with Graves' hyperthyroidism. This chain uses TRBV6-5 with TRBJ2-7; D is uncertain. The CDR3 loop reads CASSYLGNYGQYF. The CDR3 DNA reads TGTGCCAGCAGTTACCTAGGAAACTACGGGCAGTACTTC.